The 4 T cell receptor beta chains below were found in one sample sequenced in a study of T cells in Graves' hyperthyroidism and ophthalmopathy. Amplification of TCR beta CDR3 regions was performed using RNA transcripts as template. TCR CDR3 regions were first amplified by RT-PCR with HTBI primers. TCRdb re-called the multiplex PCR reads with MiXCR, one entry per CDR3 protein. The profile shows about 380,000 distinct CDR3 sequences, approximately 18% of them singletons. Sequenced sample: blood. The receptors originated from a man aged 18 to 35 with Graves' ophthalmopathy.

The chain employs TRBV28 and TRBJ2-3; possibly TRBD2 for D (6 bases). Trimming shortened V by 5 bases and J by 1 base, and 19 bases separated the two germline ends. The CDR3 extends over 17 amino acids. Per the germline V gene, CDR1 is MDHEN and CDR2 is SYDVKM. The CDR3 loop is CASSPMRGGAGTDTQYF. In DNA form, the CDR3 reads TGTGCCAGCAGTCCAATGAGAGGAGGGGCCGGCACAGATACGCAGTATTTT.

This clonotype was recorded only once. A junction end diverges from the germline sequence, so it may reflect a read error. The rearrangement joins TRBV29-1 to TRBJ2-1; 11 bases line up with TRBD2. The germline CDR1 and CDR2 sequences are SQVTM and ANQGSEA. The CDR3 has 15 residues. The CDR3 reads CSVEASGGPYSEQFF. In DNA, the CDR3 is TGCAGCGTTGAGGCTAGCGGGGGGCCGTACAGTGAGCAGTTCTTC.

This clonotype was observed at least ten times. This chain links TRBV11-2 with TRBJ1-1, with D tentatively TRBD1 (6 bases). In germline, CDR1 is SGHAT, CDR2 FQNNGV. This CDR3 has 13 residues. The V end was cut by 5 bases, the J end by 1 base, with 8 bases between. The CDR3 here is CASSGQPNTEAFF. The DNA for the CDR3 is TGTGCCAGCAGCGGACAGCCGAACACTGAAGCTTTCTTT.

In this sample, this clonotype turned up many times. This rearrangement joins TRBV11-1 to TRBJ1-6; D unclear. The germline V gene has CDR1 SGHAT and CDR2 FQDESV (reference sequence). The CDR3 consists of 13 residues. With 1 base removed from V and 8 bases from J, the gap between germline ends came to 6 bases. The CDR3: CASSLGSDSPLHF. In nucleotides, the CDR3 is TGTGCCAGCAGCTTAGGGTCGGATTCACCCCTCCACTTT.